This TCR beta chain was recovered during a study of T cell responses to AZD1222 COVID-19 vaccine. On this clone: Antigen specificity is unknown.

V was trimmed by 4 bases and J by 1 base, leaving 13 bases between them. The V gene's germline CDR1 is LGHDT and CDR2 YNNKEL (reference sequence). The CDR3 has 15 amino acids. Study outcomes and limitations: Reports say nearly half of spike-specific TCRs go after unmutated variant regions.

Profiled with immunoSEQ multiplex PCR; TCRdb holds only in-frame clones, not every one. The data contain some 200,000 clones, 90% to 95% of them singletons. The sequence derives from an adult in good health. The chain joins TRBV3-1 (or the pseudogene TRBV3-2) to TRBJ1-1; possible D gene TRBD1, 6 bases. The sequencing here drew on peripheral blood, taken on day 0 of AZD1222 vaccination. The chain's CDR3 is CASSPRGGWNTEAFF. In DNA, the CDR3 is TGTGCCAGCAGCCCGAGAGGGGGTTGGAACACTGAAGCTTTCTTT.